Only a few counts were recorded for the clone carrying this T cell receptor (beta chain). The entry originates in a study of T-cell reconstitution after alpha-beta-depleted transplantation in children. Using unique molecular identifiers, the investigators prepared the TCRbeta library. MiXCR was run by TCRdb on the PCR reads, yielding one entry per CDR3 protein. The table shows some 530,000 distinct CDR3 sequences, with about 12% occurring only once. The receptor was isolated from a human donor who donated a stem cell graft to a child with combined immunodeficiency. The sequencing used PBMCs from the stem cell graft donor, collected from the stem cell graft.

The DNA for the CDR3 is TGTGCCAGCTCACCACCCGCAGGGGGCTATAATGAGCAGTTCTTC. Its protein is CASSPPAGGYNEQFF. The chain couples TRBV18 to TRBJ2-1, with 8 bases matching TRBD1. This CDR3 has 15 amino acids. V was clipped by 0 bases and J by 7 bases; unmatched bases: 5. Germline-derived CDR1 and CDR2 are KGHSH and LQKENI. Supplemented by reference TRBV18 and TRBJ2-1, the full variable domain reads NAGVMQNPRHLVRRRGQEARLRCSPMKGHSHVYWYRQLPEEGLKFMVYLQKENIIDESGMPKERFSAEFPKEGPSILRIQQVVRGDSAAYFCASSPPAGGYNEQFFGPGTRLTVL.